This TCR beta chain stems from a study of beta chain features in type 1 diabetes. Overall study context: Patients looked much like healthy donors when it came to age, gender and cell yields. Sorted cells numbering under 110 million were examined across all samples. Study-wide results and limits: When VDJ junctions were examined, type 1 diabetes patients showed fewer insertions and more deletions.

V lost 6 bases, J lost 3 bases, and 10 bases lay in between. From germline, CDR1 is SGHTS and CDR2 YDEGEE. The CDR3 totals 13 residues. Of the isolated RNA, all was reverse transcribed, and so the sequenced material was expressed TCRB transcripts. An average around 3.3 million reads came from naive, central memory and regulatory T cell samples. Assay used: immunoSEQ multiplex PCR; TCRdb lists only in-frame clones, some missing. The table includes about 240,000 clones, about 26% detected once. With respect to this clone: Its cognate antigen is unknown.

This sequence originates from a man aged 25-40 years in good health. V gene TRBV5-8 combines with J gene TRBJ2-1; D remains ambiguous. Material: central memory CD4+ T cells from blood. CDR3 sequence reads: CASTRPNYNEQFF. Written as DNA, the CDR3 is TGTGCCAGCACTAGGCCAAACTACAATGAGCAGTTCTTC.